This passage covers 31 T cell receptor beta chains from one sample sequenced in a study of blood T cell repertoires in COVID-19 (TCRdb year 2020). Receptor libraries were prepared by the immunoSEQ multiplex PCR assay. TCRdb holds this immuneACCESS table with in-frame rearrangements only. Some clones are missing; in checked studies, unresolved V genes explain under half, and the rest has no known cause. The sample has around 100,000 clones on record, approximately 88% of them singletons. The ten largest clones represent more than 5.5% of the sample. The sequenced sample was peripheral blood. The receptors originated from a woman aged 55-70 years with acute or convalescent COVID-19.

This sequence joins TRBV7-9 and TRBJ2-7; D is possibly TRBD2 (6 bases). The length of the CDR3 is 13 residues. With 5 bases removed from V and 6 bases from J, the gap between germline ends came to 14 bases. Germline V gene data show CDR1 as SEHNR and CDR2 as FQNEAQ (reference sequence). The CDR3 sequence: CASSPPSGVEQYF. In DNA, the CDR3 is TGTGCCAGCAGCCCCCCTTCGGGAGTCGAGCAGTACTTC.

This clone was found once. The genes are TRBV4-2 and TRBJ1-1, with D uncertain. V dropped 0 bases and J dropped 1 base, with 6 bases sitting between them. Germline V gene sequence: CDR1 LGHNA, CDR2 YNFKEQ. The CDR3 sequence is 14 residues long. The CDR3 coding sequence is TGTGCCAGCAGCCAAGATAGTAAGAACACTGAAGCTTTCTTT. Its protein product is CASSQDSKNTEAFF.

This clone appeared a single time. The rearrangement uses TRBV11-2 and TRBJ1-1; perhaps TRBD1 as D (6 bases). The CDR3 has 18 residues. Trimming took off 8 bases at V and 1 base at J, with 26 bases between the two ends. Per the germline V gene, CDR1 is SGHAT and CDR2 is FQNNGV. CDR3 region: CASLGGVEYGKANTEAFF. CDR3 nucleotide sequence: TGTGCCAGCTTAGGGGGAGTCGAGTACGGGAAAGCGAACACTGAAGCTTTCTTT.

The chain joins TRBV18 to TRBJ1-1, with D possibly being TRBD1 (6 bases). The CDR3 consists of 15 residues. The V gene lost 3 bases and the J gene lost 2 bases, with 13 bases spanning the gap. The germline gives CDR1 KGHSH, CDR2 LQKENI. CDR3 bases: TGTGCCAGCTCACCTACGGGACACCTCAACACTGAAGCTTTCTTT. Residues: CASSPTGHLNTEAFF. Based on the CDR3 plus reference TRBV18 and TRBJ1-1, the full variable domain is NAGVMQNPRHLVRRRGQEARLRCSPMKGHSHVYWYRQLPEEGLKFMVYLQKENIIDESGMPKERFSAEFPKEGPSILRIQQVVRGDSAAYFCASSPTGHLNTEAFFGQGTRLTVV.

The CDR3 DNA follows: TGCAGCGTTGAAGGCGGACAGAAGAACACTGAAGCTTTCTTT. This gives the protein CSVEGGQKNTEAFF. V is TRBV29-1 and J is TRBJ1-1; D may be TRBD1 (6 bases). Germline V CDR1 and CDR2: SQVTM, ANQGSEA. This CDR3 is 14 amino acids long. The V end lost 1 base, the J end lost 1 base, and 10 bases lay between the germline ends. Based on the CDR3 plus reference TRBV29-1 and TRBJ1-1, the full variable domain is SAVISQKPSRDICQRGTSLTIQCQVDSQVTMMFWYRQQPGQSLTLIATANQGSEATYESGFVIDKFPISRPNLTFSTLTVSNMSPEDSSIYLCSVEGGQKNTEAFFGQGTRLTVV.

The chain carries TRBV28 and TRBJ1-2; 10 nucleotides line up with TRBD1. The V gene's germline CDR1 is MDHEN and CDR2 SYDVKM. This CDR3 has 13 amino acids. V lost 11 bases and J lost 2; bases outside the gene matches: 5. CDR3 DNA: TGTGCCTCGGGACAGGGGTCCAACTATGGCTACACCTTC. Translated, it gives CASGQGSNYGYTF.

The CDR3 region has the DNA TGTGCCAGCAGTCTAGCGGGAGTAAACAATGAGCAGTTCTTC. Translation: CASSLAGVNNEQFF. This sequence joins TRBV6-5 and TRBJ2-1; 10 bases align to TRBD2. Germline lookup yields CDR1 MNHEY and CDR2 SVGAGI. The V gene end was trimmed by 5 bases and the J gene end by 5 bases; junction bases not matched to a gene: 3. There are 14 residues in the CDR3.

The V call is TRBV14, the J call TRBJ2-3; TRBD1 matches 12 bases. Germline loops: CDR1 SGHDN, CDR2 FVKESK. V lost 1 base and J lost 7; bases outside the gene matches: 0. The CDR3 runs to 14 residues. The CDR3 loop reads CASSQGDRGHTQYF. CDR3 sequence (DNA): TGTGCCAGCAGCCAAGGGGACAGGGGGCATACGCAGTATTTT.

V is TRBV6-6 and J is TRBJ1-2; tentative D call: TRBD1 (6 bases). Trimming stripped 4 bases from V and 5 bases from J, with 8 bases between. CDR3 length: 12 residues. Germline V gene data show CDR1 as MNHNY and CDR2 as SVGAGI (reference sequence). CDR3 sequence: CASSLDSYGYTF. The CDR3 DNA reads TGTGCCAGCAGTTTGGACAGTTATGGCTACACCTTC.

The J gene is TRBJ2-3, the V gene TRBV2, with 10 nucleotides matching TRBD2. This CDR3 contains 16 residues. The junction had 9 bases not matched to a gene; V was cut back by 3 bases and J by 6 bases. In germline, CDR1 is SNHLY, CDR2 FYNNEI. The CDR3 reads CASSDAVAGGSDTQYF. CDR3 coding DNA: TGTGCCAGCAGTGATGCGGTAGCGGGAGGCTCGGATACGCAGTATTTT.

This clone was seen once. The V and J genes are TRBV7-3 and TRBJ2-1, with TRBD2 matching 7 bases. Trimming at V came to 2 bases and at J to 6 bases, leaving 4 bases not matched to a gene. This CDR3 has 14 residues. Germline V gene lookup returns CDR1 SGHTA and CDR2 FQGTGA. The CDR3 DNA is TGTGCCAGCAGCTTAGGCGGGAGTAGCAATGAGCAGTTCTTC. Its translation: CASSLGGSSNEQFF.

The genes are TRBV18 and TRBJ2-5, with D possibly being TRBD2 (5 bases). The CDR3 is 11 residues long. CDR1 is KGHSH and CDR2 is LQKENI in the germline V gene. Trimming cost V 4 bases and J 5 bases, with 5 bases left between them. CDR3 bases: TGTGCCAGCTCACGCGGGGAGACCCAGTACTTC. The encoded protein is CASSRGETQYF.

This chain connects TRBV29-1 to TRBJ2-1, with D possibly TRBD2 on 6 matching bases. V lost 7 bases to trimming and J lost 3 bases, with 10 bases between them. There are 12 residues in the CDR3. Germline values: CDR1 SQVTM, CDR2 ANQGSEA. The CDR3 spells CSGSGFYNEQFF. The CDR3 nucleotides are TGCAGCGGTAGCGGATTCTACAATGAGCAGTTCTTC.

The chain carries TRBV28 and TRBJ1-2, with D hard to call. Germline V gene data show CDR1 as MDHEN and CDR2 as SYDVKM. Deletions cut 1 base from V and 4 bases from J, with 10 bases between. The CDR3 is 14 amino acids. Here the CDR3 DNA reads TGTGCCAGCAGTTTATTAGCGGCTACCTATGGCTACACCTTC. It yields the protein CASSLLAATYGYTF.

The J gene is TRBJ2-2, the V gene TRBV5-1; D is undetermined. This CDR3 is 16 amino acids long. V lost 0 bases and J 0 bases, leaving 9 bases between the germline ends. Germline V gives CDR1 SGHRS, CDR2 YFSETQ. CDR3 sequence reads: CASSLVPLSNTGELFF. DNA of the CDR3: TGCGCCAGCAGCTTGGTGCCACTCTCGAACACCGGGGAGCTGTTTTTT.

This chain links TRBV11-2 with TRBJ1-1, with D unclear. Germline CDR1 SGHAT, CDR2 FQNNGV. This CDR3 has 16 amino acids. Trimming removed 2 bases at V and 0 bases at J, with 13 bases between. In nucleotides, the CDR3 is TGTGCCAGCAGCTTAACGGCCGGGTCGCTGAACACTGAAGCTTTCTTT. Translating gives CASSLTAGSLNTEAFF.

DNA for the CDR3: TGTGCCAGCAGTTACTCGATTAGGGGCGAGCAGTACGTC. Encoded protein: CASSYSIRGEQYV. The rearrangement joins TRBV6-5 to TRBJ2-7; D may be TRBD1 (5 bases). Germline V lookup: CDR1 MNHEY, CDR2 SVGAGI. The CDR3 runs to 13 residues. V was clipped by 0 bases and J by 6 bases, with 9 bases between them.

V usage is TRBV6-5 and J usage is TRBJ1-3; D gene ambiguous. Germline V gene data show CDR1 as MNHEY and CDR2 as SVGAGI. Trimming stripped 6 bases from V and 4 bases from J, with 13 bases between. The CDR3 has 14 residues. Here the CDR3 reads CASSPLGSGNTIYF. Here the CDR3 DNA reads TGTGCCAGCAGCCCACTGGGCTCCGGAAACACCATATATTTT.

The chain is built from TRBV19 and TRBJ2-3, with 9 bases identical to TRBD1. CDR3 length: 19 residues. The V and J ends lost 3 bases and 4 bases, in that order; junction bases with no gene match: 17. Germline-derived CDR1 and CDR2 are LNHDA and SQIVND (reference sequence). The chain's CDR3 is CASSMGLPGQGSPADTQYF. The CDR3 nucleotides read TGTGCCAGTAGTATGGGCCTTCCTGGACAGGGGAGTCCTGCAGATACGCAGTATTTT. Using reference TRBV19 and TRBJ2-3 for the parts outside the CDR3, the full variable domain is DGGITQSPKYLFRKEGQNVTLSCEQNLNHDAMYWYRQDPGQGLRLIYYSQIVNDFQKGDIAEGYSVSREKKESFPLTVTSAQKNPTAFYLCASSMGLPGQGSPADTQYFGPGTRLTVL.

The chain has TRBV7-2 and TRBJ2-7; TRBD2 agrees at 7 bases. Losses at the gene ends were 1 base for V and 4 bases for J; bases not matched to a gene: 7. The CDR3 covers 15 residues. The germline V gene has CDR1 SGHTA and CDR2 FQGNSA. The CDR3 nucleotides read TGTGCCAGCAGCTTAGGAGCGGTGGGGGGGTACGAGCAGTACGTC. Amino acids: CASSLGAVGGYEQYV.

V is TRBV7-8 and J is TRBJ2-7; TRBD1 is a possible D gene (5 bases). Trimming removed 5 bases at V and 0 bases at J, with 14 bases between. Looked up from germline, CDR1 is SGHVS and CDR2 is FQNEAQ. This CDR3 has 15 residues. The CDR3: CASSLTGDGSYEQYV. CDR3 coding DNA: TGTGCCAGCAGCCTAACAGGTGATGGCTCCTACGAGCAGTACGTC.

The gene calls are TRBV7-8 and TRBJ1-2; 10 bases map to TRBD1. The CDR3 is 17 residues long. Germline CDR1 SGHVS, CDR2 FQNEAQ. The V segment lost 2 bases and the J segment 0 bases; nucleotides outside the gene matches: 6. CDR3 DNA: TGTGCCAGCAGCTTATGGCGACAGGGGGCCGCTAACTATGGCTACACCTTC. Amino acids: CASSLWRQGAANYGYTF.

The V call is TRBV20-1, the J call TRBJ2-1; TRBD2 matches at 7 bases. This CDR3 comprises 14 residues. Unmatched junction bases numbered 6, after V lost 3 bases and J lost 4 bases. Germline V gene sequence: CDR1 DFQATT, CDR2 SNEGSKA (reference sequence). CDR3 DNA sequence: TGCAGTGCTAGTCCGGGAGCGGGATACAATGAGCAGTTCTTC. Encoded protein: CSASPGAGYNEQFF.

The chain carries TRBV19 and TRBJ2-1, with TRBD1 identical over 9 bases. The CDR3 spans 13 residues. Losses at the gene ends were 6 bases for V and 7 bases for J; bases not matched to a gene: 4. The germline V gene encodes CDR1 LNHDA and CDR2 SQIVND (reference sequence). CDR3 DNA sequence: TGTGCCAGTAGACGGGACAGGGATAATGAGCAGTTCTTC. Translation: CASRRDRDNEQFF.

This clone appeared a few times. This chain links TRBV13 with TRBJ2-3; D not resolved. Trimming removed 0 bases from V and 3 bases from J, with 4 bases in between. The CDR3 covers 13 residues. Germline V lookup: CDR1 PRHDT, CDR2 FYEKMQ (reference sequence). Here the CDR3 reads CASSLGSTDTQYF. CDR3 in DNA: TGTGCCAGCAGCTTAGGTAGTACAGATACGCAGTATTTT.

The chain has TRBV5-1 and TRBJ1-1; 8 bases line up with TRBD1. V was pared by 0 bases and J by 0 bases, with 7 bases of the junction left unmatched. This CDR3 comprises 17 residues. CDR1 is SGHRS and CDR2 is YFSETQ in the germline V gene. The CDR3 spells CASSLEAGGLLNTEAFF. The CDR3 nucleotides are TGCGCCAGCAGCTTGGAGGCAGGGGGCCTTCTGAACACTGAAGCTTTCTTT.

The chain combines TRBV19 with TRBJ1-1; D possibly corresponds to TRBD1 (6 bases). Trimming left V 6 bases short and J 4 bases short, with 18 bases between. The germline V gene encodes CDR1 LNHDA and CDR2 SQIVND (reference sequence). The CDR3 is 15 residues long. The CDR3 sequence: CASSGARGGVTEAFF. CDR3 in DNA: TGTGCCAGTAGCGGGGCGAGGGGGGGCGTCACTGAAGCTTTCTTT. The whole variable domain, filled in from reference TRBV19 and TRBJ1-1, reads DGGITQSPKYLFRKEGQNVTLSCEQNLNHDAMYWYRQDPGQGLRLIYYSQIVNDFQKGDIAEGYSVSREKKESFPLTVTSAQKNPTAFYLCASSGARGGVTEAFFGQGTRLTVV.

A single count supports this clone. The chain has TRBV10-2 and TRBJ1-3, with 8 nucleotides matching TRBD1. With 0 bases clipped from V and 3 bases from J, the junction kept 13 bases outside the gene matches. Germline V gene data show CDR1 as WSHSY and CDR2 as SAAADI. The CDR3 has 19 residues. In DNA, the CDR3 is TGCGCCAGCAGTGAGTCATTTGGAGGACAGGGTCTACTTGGAAACACCATATATTTT. Translation: CASSESFGGQGLLGNTIYF.

The chain combines TRBV2 with TRBJ2-7; TRBD2 agrees at 10 bases. Trimming removed 4 bases from V and 2 bases from J; junction bases left unmatched: 14. The germline CDR1 and CDR2 sequences are SNHLY and FYNNEI. The CDR3 runs 18 residues. As DNA, the CDR3 is TGTGCCAGCAGTGGCCCCAGACAGGTTGGACTAGCGGCCTACGAGCAGTACTTC. This gives the protein CASSGPRQVGLAAYEQYF.

The chain uses TRBV7-3 and TRBJ2-4; 7 nucleotides line up with TRBD2. The J segment lost 12 bases and the V segment lost 5 bases, leaving 16 bases of the junction unmatched. Germline CDR1 and CDR2: SGHTA and FQGTGA. The CDR3 runs to 15 residues. This CDR3 reads CASSPNVLPTSHQYF. The CDR3 coding sequence is TGTGCCAGCAGCCCTAACGTACTCCCGACTAGCCATCAGTACTTC.

This clone was found once. This rearrangement joins TRBV15 to TRBJ2-5; 7 bases are a match to TRBD2. This CDR3 has 16 amino acids. With V trimmed by 5 bases and J by 5 bases, 14 bases remained unmatched. Germline assignment: CDR1 LNHNV and CDR2 YYDKDF (reference sequence). DNA for the CDR3: TGTGCCACCAGCCCCGGGGCTAGCGGAGCAGTGGAGACCCAGTACTTC. It specifies CATSPGASGAVETQYF.